This TCR beta chain was documented in a study of cytomegalovirus exposure and HLA in healthy donors. A remark on this clone: Its antigen is not identified.

The germline V gene has CDR1 SGHTA and CDR2 FQGNSA. The V segment lost 5 bases and the J segment 3 bases; nucleotides outside the gene matches: 7. The CDR3 loop spans 14 amino acids. Vbeta (60) and Jbeta (13) primers were used in the PCR. Study processing details: In a later analysis, 75 million to 95 million unique TCR beta chains included roughly 11 million shared by two or more donors. Profiling relied on immunoSEQ multiplex PCR, and the TCRdb table lists in-frame clones only, not all of them. The DNA gave D and trimming, while V, J and clone size come from that table. The table records tens of thousands of clones, over 60% of them present only once. Broader study findings: When presence/absence was analysed, sequencing depth was taken to be roughly uniform across donors. Other equally common chains were less clonally expanded than HLA-associated TCR beta chains, a later analysis showed. As was reported, the HLA-A and HLA-B alleles of most subjects were accurately predicted from TCR beta sequences.

This sequence originates from a man aged 30 to 39 in good health and CMV-seronegative. The chain couples TRBV7-2 to TRBJ2-7; 7 positions agree with TRBD2. Source material: PBMCs. The CDR3 coding sequence is TGTGCCAGCAGCCTGACTAGCCGAAGCTACGAGCAGTACTTC. Translating it yields CASSLTSRSYEQYF.